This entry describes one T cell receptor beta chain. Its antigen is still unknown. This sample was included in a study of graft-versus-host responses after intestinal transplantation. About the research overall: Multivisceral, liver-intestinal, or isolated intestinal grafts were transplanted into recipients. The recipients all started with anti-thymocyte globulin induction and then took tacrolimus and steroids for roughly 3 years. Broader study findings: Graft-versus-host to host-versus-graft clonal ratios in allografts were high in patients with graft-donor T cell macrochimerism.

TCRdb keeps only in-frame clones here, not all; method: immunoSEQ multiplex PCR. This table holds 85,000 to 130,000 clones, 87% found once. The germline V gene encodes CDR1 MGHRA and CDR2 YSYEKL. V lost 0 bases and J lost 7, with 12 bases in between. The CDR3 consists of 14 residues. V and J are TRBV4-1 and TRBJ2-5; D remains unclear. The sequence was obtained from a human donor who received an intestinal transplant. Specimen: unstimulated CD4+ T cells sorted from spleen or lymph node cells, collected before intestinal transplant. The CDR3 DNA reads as TGCGCCAGCAGCCAAGATTCGCAGTTGGGGACCCAGTACTTC. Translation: CASSQDSQLGTQYF.